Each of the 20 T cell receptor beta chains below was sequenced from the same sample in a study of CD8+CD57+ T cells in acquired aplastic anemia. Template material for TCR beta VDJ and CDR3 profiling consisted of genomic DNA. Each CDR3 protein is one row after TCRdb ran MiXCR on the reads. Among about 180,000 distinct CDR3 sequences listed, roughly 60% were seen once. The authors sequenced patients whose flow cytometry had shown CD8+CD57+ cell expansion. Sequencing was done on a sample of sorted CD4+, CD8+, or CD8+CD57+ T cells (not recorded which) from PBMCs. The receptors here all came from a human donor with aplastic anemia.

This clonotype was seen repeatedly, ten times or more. Here the CDR3 reads CASSVDGVKLDTQYF. CDR3 nucleotide sequence: TGTGCCAGCAGCGTAGACGGGGTGAAACTAGATACGCAGTATTTT. The rearrangement joins TRBV9 to TRBJ2-3; a possible D gene is TRBD2 (5 bases). This CDR3 region has 15 residues. From germline, CDR1 is SGDLS and CDR2 YYNGEE. V was shortened by 0 bases and J by 5 bases, with 13 bases between the two germline ends.

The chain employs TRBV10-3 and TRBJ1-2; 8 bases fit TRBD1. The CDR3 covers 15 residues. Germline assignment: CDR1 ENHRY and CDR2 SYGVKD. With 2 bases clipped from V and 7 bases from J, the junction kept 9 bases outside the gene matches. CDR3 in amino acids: CAISEGAGGNLGYTF. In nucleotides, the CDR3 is TGTGCCATCAGTGAGGGGGCAGGGGGCAATCTTGGCTACACCTTC.

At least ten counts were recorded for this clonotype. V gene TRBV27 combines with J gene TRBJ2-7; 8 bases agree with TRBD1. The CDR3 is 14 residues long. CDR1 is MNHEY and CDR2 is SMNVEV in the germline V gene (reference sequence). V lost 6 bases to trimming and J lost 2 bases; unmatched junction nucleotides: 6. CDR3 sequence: CASSPGTGPYEQYF. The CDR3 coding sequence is TGTGCCAGCAGCCCGGGGACAGGCCCCTACGAGCAGTACTTC.

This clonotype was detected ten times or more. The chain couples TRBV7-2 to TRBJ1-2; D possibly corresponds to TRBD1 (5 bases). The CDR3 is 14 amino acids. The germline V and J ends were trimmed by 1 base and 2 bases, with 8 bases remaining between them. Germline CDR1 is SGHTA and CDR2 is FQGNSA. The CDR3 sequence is CASSLVPGNYGYTF. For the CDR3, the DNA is TGTGCCAGCAGCTTAGTCCCAGGGAACTATGGCTACACCTTC.

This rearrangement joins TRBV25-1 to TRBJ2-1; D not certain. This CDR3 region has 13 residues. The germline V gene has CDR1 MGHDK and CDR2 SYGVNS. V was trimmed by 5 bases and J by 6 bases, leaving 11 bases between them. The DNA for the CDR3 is TGTGCCAGCAGTCCGCAGGACCTCAATGAGCAGTTCTTC. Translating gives CASSPQDLNEQFF.

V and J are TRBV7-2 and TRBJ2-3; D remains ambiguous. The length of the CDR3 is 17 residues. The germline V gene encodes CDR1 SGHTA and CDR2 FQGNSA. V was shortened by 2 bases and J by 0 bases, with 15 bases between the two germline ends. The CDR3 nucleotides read TGTGCCAGCAGCTTACGGAGCTTTGTAACCAGCACAGATACGCAGTATTTT. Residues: CASSLRSFVTSTDTQYF.

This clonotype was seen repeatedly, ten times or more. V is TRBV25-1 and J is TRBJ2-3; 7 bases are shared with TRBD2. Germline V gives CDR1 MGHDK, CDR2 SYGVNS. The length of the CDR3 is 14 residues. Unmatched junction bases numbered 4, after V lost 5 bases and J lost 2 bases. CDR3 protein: CASSPAGFTDTQYF. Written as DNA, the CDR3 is TGTGCCAGCAGTCCAGCGGGGTTCACAGATACGCAGTATTTT.

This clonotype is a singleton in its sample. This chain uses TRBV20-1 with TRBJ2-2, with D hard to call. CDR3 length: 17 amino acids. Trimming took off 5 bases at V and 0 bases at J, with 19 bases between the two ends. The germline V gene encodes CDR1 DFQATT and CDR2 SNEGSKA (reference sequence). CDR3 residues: CSAPEVGTTTNTGELFF. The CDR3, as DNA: TGCAGTGCTCCTGAAGTAGGAACTACGACGAACACCGGGGAGCTGTTTTTT.

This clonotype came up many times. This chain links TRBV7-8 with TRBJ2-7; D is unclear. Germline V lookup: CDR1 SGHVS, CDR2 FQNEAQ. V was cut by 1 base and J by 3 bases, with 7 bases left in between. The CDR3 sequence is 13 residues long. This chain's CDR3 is CASSLDRRYEQYF. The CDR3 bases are TGTGCCAGCAGCTTAGATCGGCGCTACGAGCAGTACTTC.

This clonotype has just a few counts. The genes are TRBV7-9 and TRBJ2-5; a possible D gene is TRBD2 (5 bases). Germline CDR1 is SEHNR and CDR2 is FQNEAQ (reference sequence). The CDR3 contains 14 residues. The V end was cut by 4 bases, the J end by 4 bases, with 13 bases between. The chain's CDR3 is CASSSSLAGETQYF. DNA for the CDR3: TGTGCCAGCAGCTCCAGCCTAGCAGGAGAGACCCAGTACTTC. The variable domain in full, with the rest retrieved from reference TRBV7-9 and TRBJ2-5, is DTGVSQNPRHKITKRGQNVTFRCDPISEHNRLYWYRQTLGQGPEFLTYFQNEAQLEKSRLLSDRFSAERPKGSFSTLEIQRTEQGDSAMYLCASSSSLAGETQYFGPGTRLLVL.

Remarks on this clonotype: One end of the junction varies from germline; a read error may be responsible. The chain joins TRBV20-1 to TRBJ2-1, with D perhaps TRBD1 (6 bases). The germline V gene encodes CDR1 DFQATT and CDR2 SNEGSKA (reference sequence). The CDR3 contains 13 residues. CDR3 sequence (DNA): TGCAGTGCGAGAGGGGACAAGAACAATGAGCAGTTCTTC. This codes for CSARGDKNNEQFF.

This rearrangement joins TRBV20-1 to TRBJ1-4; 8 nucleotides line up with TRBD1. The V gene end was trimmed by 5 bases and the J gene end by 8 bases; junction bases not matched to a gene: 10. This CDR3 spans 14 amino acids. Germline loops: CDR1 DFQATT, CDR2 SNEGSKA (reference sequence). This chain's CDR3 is CSAFVRTGWEKLFF. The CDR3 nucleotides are TGCAGTGCTTTTGTCCGGACAGGGTGGGAAAAACTGTTTTTT.

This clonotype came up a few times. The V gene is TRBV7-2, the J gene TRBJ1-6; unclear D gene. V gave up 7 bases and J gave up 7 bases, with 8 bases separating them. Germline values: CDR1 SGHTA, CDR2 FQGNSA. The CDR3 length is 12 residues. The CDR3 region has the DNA TGTGCCAGCACCGGCGGGAATTCACCCCTCCACTTT. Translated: CASTGGNSPLHF.

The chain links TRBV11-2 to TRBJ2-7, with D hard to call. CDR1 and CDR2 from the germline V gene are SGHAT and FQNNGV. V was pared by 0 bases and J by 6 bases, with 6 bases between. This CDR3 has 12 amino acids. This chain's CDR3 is CASSLDGTEQYF. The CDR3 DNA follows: TGTGCCAGCAGCTTAGATGGTACCGAGCAGTACTTC.

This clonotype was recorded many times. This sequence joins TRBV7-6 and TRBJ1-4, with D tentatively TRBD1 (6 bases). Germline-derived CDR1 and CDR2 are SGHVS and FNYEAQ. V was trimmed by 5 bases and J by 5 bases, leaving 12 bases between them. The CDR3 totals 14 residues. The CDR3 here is CASSPGTPNEKLFF. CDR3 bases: TGTGCCAGCAGCCCCGGGACACCGAATGAAAAACTGTTTTTT.

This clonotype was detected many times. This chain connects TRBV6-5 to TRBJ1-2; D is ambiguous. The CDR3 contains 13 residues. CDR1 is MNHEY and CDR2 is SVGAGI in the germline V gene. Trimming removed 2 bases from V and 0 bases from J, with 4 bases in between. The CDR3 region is CASSYVANYGYTF. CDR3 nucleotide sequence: TGTGCCAGCAGTTACGTAGCTAACTATGGCTACACCTTC.

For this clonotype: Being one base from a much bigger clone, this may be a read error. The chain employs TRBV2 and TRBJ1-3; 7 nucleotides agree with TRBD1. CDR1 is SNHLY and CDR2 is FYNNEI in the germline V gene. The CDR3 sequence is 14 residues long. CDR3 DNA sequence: TGTGCCAGCAGTCCTACGGGACAGTTGAACACCGTATATTTT. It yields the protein CASSPTGQLNTVYF.

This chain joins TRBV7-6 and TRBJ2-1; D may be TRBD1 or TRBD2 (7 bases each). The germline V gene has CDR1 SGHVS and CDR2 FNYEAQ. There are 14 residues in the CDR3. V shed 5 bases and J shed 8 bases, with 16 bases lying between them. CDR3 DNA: TGTGCCAGCAGCGCAGGGGGGGGGGTCGATGAGCAGTTCTTC. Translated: CASSAGGGVDEQFF.

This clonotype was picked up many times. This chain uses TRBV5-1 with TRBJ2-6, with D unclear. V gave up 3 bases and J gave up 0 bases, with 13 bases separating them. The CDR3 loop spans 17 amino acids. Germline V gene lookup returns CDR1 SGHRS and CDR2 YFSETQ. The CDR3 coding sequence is TGCGCCAGCAGCTCAACCGGACCGACCTCTGGGGCCAACGTCCTGACTTTC. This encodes CASSSTGPTSGANVLTF.

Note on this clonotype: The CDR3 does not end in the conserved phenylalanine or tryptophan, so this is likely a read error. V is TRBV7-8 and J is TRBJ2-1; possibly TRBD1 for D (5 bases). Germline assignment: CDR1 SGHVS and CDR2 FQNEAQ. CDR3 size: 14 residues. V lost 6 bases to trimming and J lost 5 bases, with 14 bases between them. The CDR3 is CASRLRTLDNEQFV. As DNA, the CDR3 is TGTGCCAGCAGATTAAGGACATTAGACAATGAGCAGTTCGTC.